Listed below are T cell receptor beta chains from one sample, sequenced in a study of cytomegalovirus exposure and HLA in healthy donors. Sequenced by immunoSEQ multiplex PCR; TCRdb stores in-frame clones only, minus some. The table lists around 130,000 clones, roughly 90% of them singletons. Sequenced sample: PBMCs. The receptor set was obtained from a woman between 40 and 50 years old in good health and CMV-seronegative. Both conserved end residues are part of each CDR3. Each record gives: D gene, clone size, J gene, V gene, CDR3 protein, CDR3 DNA. D genes are given only for firm matches. Clone size is shown for a subset of rows, as once, few, many or a class of expanded clone.

TRBD2	.	TRBJ2-3	TRBV29-1	CSVDAGTIDTQYF	TGCAGCGTTGATGCGGGGACTATAGATACGCAGTATTTT
.	once	TRBJ2-3	TRBV19	CASGSQGDTDTQYF	TGTGCCAGCGGGAGCCAGGGGGACACAGATACGCAGTATTTT
.	.	TRBJ2-2	TRBV5-1	CASSFTSQTGELFF	TGCGCCAGCAGCTTTACTAGCCAGACCGGGGAGCTGTTTTTT
TRBD1	.	TRBJ2-7	TRBV10-2	CASTRTGESYEQYF	TGCGCCAGCACCCGGACAGGGGAATCCTACGAGCAGTACTTC
.	.	TRBJ1-4	TRBV18	CASSPGRDEKLFF	TGTGCCAGCTCACCCGGCAGGGATGAAAAACTGTTTTTT
TRBD1	.	TRBJ1-6	TRBV28	CASNRQGANSPLHF	TGTGCCAGCAACCGACAGGGGGCAAATTCACCCCTCCACTTT
.	.	TRBJ2-1	TRBV18	CASSPPSSRHEQFF	TGTGCCAGCTCACCACCGTCTAGTCGTCATGAGCAGTTCTTC
.	.	TRBJ2-7	TRBV10-3	CAARPGKSAYEQYF	TGTGCCGCACGACCGGGGAAGTCCGCCTACGAGCAGTACTTC
.	.	TRBJ1-3	TRBV2	CATTLGNTIYF	TGTGCCACTACGCTTGGAAACACCATATATTTT
TRBD1	.	TRBJ1-1	TRBV5-6	CASSLVPAGTVTEAFF	TGTGCCAGCAGCTTGGTCCCCGCCGGGACAGTGACTGAAGCTTTCTTT
.	.	TRBJ2-1	TRBV18	CASSLTPGRHQEQFF	TGTGCCAGCTCACTAACACCAGGGAGGCATCAAGAGCAGTTCTTC
.	.	TRBJ2-7	TRBV27	CASSLGPGSSYEQYF	TGTGCCAGCAGTTTGGGTCCGGGGAGCTCCTACGAGCAGTACTTC
TRBD1	.	TRBJ1-4	TRBV7-8	CASSQGQFGEKLFF	TGTGCCAGCAGCCAGGGACAGTTTGGTGAAAAACTGTTTTTT
.	.	TRBJ2-3	TRBV21-1	CASSKKGLAGAADTQYF	TGTGCCAGCAGCAAAAAGGGACTAGCGGGAGCGGCAGATACGCAGTATTTT
.	.	TRBJ1-2	TRBV10-1	CASSDTDYGYTF	TGCGCCAGCAGTGATACAGACTATGGCTACACCTTC
TRBD1	.	TRBJ2-1	TRBV7-9	CASSLTGGKREQFF	TGTGCCAGCAGCTTAACAGGGGGCAAGCGTGAGCAGTTCTTC
.	.	TRBJ2-5	TRBV5-1	CASSPRDSSQGETQYF	TGCGCCAGCAGCCCAAGGGACTCCTCACAGGGGGAGACCCAGTACTTC
.	.	TRBJ2-3	TRBV7-9	CASTPLASISTDTQYF	TGTGCCAGCACTCCCCTAGCGTCGATTAGTACAGATACGCAGTATTTT
TRBD2	.	TRBJ2-3	TRBV30	CAWAVLAGATDTQYF	TGTGCCTGGGCCGTTCTAGCGGGGGCCACAGATACGCAGTATTTT
.	.	TRBJ2-5	TRBV6-5	CASSLQDGETQYF	TGTGCCAGCAGTTTGCAGGATGGGGAGACCCAGTACTTC
TRBD1	.	TRBJ1-2	TRBV5-4	CASSPDRGEAYGYTF	TGTGCCAGCAGCCCGGACAGGGGAGAGGCCTATGGCTACACCTTC
TRBD2	.	TRBJ2-7	TRBV6-5	CASSYSSGNYEQYF	TGTGCCAGCAGTTACTCGAGCGGGAACTACGAGCAGTACTTC
TRBD1	.	TRBJ2-3	TRBV9	CASSVVTGITDTQYF	TGTGCCAGCAGCGTAGTGACAGGGATCACAGATACGCAGTATTTT
.	.	TRBJ2-2	TRBV28	CASSVRLNTGELFF	TGTGCCAGCAGTGTCCGACTAAACACCGGGGAGCTGTTTTTT
TRBD1	once	TRBJ1-4	TRBV6-1	CASTTWTGNEKLFF	TGTGCCAGCACCACCTGGACAGGGAATGAAAAACTGTTTTTT
TRBD1	once	TRBJ2-1	TRBV5-4	CASSPRTGKSYNEQFF	TGTGCCAGCAGCCCCCGGACAGGGAAGTCCTACAATGAGCAGTTCTTC
.	.	TRBJ2-7	TRBV7-8	CASSLDRVGGNYEQYF	TGTGCCAGCAGCTTAGACAGGGTAGGCGGAAACTACGAGCAGTACTTC
.	.	TRBJ2-7	TRBV6-6	CASSSPGGSYEQYF	TGTGCCAGCAGTAGCCCGGGCGGGTCTTACGAGCAGTACTTC
.	.	TRBJ2-1	TRBV27	CASSFLSLARLNEQFF	TGTGCCAGCAGTTTCTTGAGTCTAGCGCGGCTCAATGAGCAGTTCTTC
TRBD2	.	TRBJ2-1	TRBV7-8	CASSSSASGGNNEQFF	TGTGCCAGCAGCTCCTCAGCTAGCGGGGGAAACAATGAGCAGTTCTTC
.	.	TRBJ1-2	TRBV30	CAWSRGGRNTNYGYTF	TGTGCCTGGAGTCGAGGCGGAAGGAACACTAACTATGGCTACACCTTC
.	.	TRBJ2-2	TRBV9	CASSEIIRGIRLGELFF	TGTGCCAGCAGCGAAATCATCCGCGGGATCAGGTTGGGGGAGCTGTTTTTT